Included here is one T cell receptor beta chain sequence, with context. The entry originates in a study of cytotoxic CD8 clonotypes in ibrutinib-treated CLL. Germline V gene data show CDR1 as MNHNY and CDR2 as SVGAGI (reference sequence). The CDR3 is 15 residues long. Trimming removed 6 bases from V and 6 bases from J, with 20 bases in between. The repertoire was sequenced with immunoSEQ multiplex PCR; TCRdb's copy has only in-frame clones and lacks some. This sample yields 40,000 to 60,000 clones, of which approximately 53% are seen a single time; 32% belongs to the top ten. The specimen comprised PBMCs, sampled after 12 months of ibrutinib treatment. The chain has TRBV6-6 and TRBJ1-1, with D perhaps TRBD1 (6 bases). This receptor was taken from a human donor with chronic lymphocytic leukemia. This chain's CDR3 is CASSPQGQGVSEAFF. The CDR3 coding sequence is TGTGCCAGCAGCCCTCAGGGACAAGGCGTCTCTGAAGCTTTCTTT.